The 8 T cell receptor beta chains in this list originate from one sample, sequenced in a study of blood T cell repertoires in COVID-19 (dated by TCRdb to the early 2020s). Library construction relied on the immunoSEQ multiplex PCR assay. Not all clones reach the TCRdb copy of this immuneACCESS table, which keeps in-frame sequences only. Checked studies attribute under half of the gap to unresolved V genes and leave the rest unexplained. Recorded for this sample are approximately 150,000 clones; 82% of them occurred a single time. The ten largest clonotypes hold roughly 9.1% of the sample. Sequenced material: peripheral blood. The source is a woman aged 70-85 years with acute or convalescent COVID-19.

The V and J genes are TRBV2 and TRBJ1-3; D not certain. The CDR3 covers 14 residues. The V and J ends lost 5 bases and 3 bases respectively, with 11 bases between them. Germline loops: CDR1 SNHLY, CDR2 FYNNEI. The DNA of the CDR3 is TGTGCCAGCAGTTTTGACACAAATGGAAACACCATATATTTT. It translates to CASSFDTNGNTIYF.

The chain uses TRBV30 and TRBJ2-3; the D is unclear. CDR3 length equals 11 residues. The germline CDR1 and CDR2 sequences are GTSNPN and SVGIG (reference sequence). Trimming cost V 5 bases and J 2 bases, with 5 bases left between them. CDR3 protein: CAWLSTDTQYF. Written as DNA, the CDR3 is TGTGCCTGGCTATCCACAGATACGCAGTATTTT.

The V call is TRBV7-9, the J call TRBJ2-5, with 7 bases matching TRBD1. Unmatched junction bases numbered 3, after V lost 4 bases and J lost 1 base. CDR1 is SEHNR and CDR2 is FQNEAQ in the germline V gene (reference sequence). This CDR3 comprises 14 residues. The CDR3 DNA is TGTGCCAGCAGCTCGACAGGGCCCCAAGAGACCCAGTACTTC. It encodes CASSSTGPQETQYF.

V usage is TRBV19 and J usage is TRBJ2-5, with a tentative D call TRBD2 (7 bases). The germline V gene encodes CDR1 LNHDA and CDR2 SQIVND (reference sequence). The CDR3 has 14 residues. V lost 1 base and J lost 5, with 11 bases in between. The CDR3 DNA is TGTGCCAGTAGTATAGCGGGCGGGGGCGAGACCCAGTACTTC. This sequence encodes CASSIAGGGETQYF.

The chain links TRBV7-2 to TRBJ2-3; possibly TRBD1 for D (6 bases). CDR1 and CDR2 from the germline V gene are SGHTA and FQGNSA. The CDR3 has 12 amino acids. V lost 5 bases and J lost 11, with 14 bases in between. The CDR3: CASSEPRGGQYF. CDR3 nucleotide sequence: TGTGCCAGCAGCGAGCCCAGGGGTGGGCAGTATTTT.

A single count supports this clone. The genes are TRBV6-2 or TRBV6-3 and TRBJ2-7; D remains unclear. Germline V gene data show CDR1 as MNHEY and CDR2 as SVGEGT. V was shortened by 0 bases and J by 3 bases, with 9 bases between the two germline ends. The CDR3 loop spans 14 amino acids. CDR3 DNA: TGTGCCAGCAGTTACTCTCGGCTAGACTACGAGCAGTACTTC. This gives the protein CASSYSRLDYEQYF.

This chain joins TRBV9 and TRBJ1-5; D may be TRBD1 (5 bases). This CDR3 has 14 residues. Per germline, CDR1 SGDLS and CDR2 YYNGEE. Trimming stripped 3 bases from V and 0 bases from J, with 7 bases between. The DNA of the CDR3 is TGTGCCAGCAGCGCAGGGAATAGCAATCAGCCCCAGCATTTT. Residues: CASSAGNSNQPQHF. Full variable domain (missing parts from reference TRBV9 and TRBJ1-5): DSGVTQTPKHLITATGQRVTLRCSPRSGDLSVYWYQQSLDQGLQFLIQYYNGEERAKGNILERFSAQQFPDLHSELNLSSLELGDSALYFCASSAGNSNQPQHFGDGTRLSIL.

The chain combines TRBV5-5 with TRBJ1-1; TRBD1 might be the D (5 bases). V dropped 0 bases and J dropped 3 bases, with 15 bases sitting between them. Germline V gene data show CDR1 as SGHKS and CDR2 as YYEKEE (reference sequence). The CDR3 consists of 16 residues. This CDR3 reads CASSLGEGRADTEAFF. The CDR3 DNA reads as TGTGCCAGCAGCTTGGGGGAGGGGCGGGCCGACACTGAAGCTTTCTTT. Looking up the rest from reference TRBV5-5 and TRBJ1-1 gives the full variable domain: DAGVTQSPTHLIKTRGQQVTLRCSPISGHKSVSWYQQVLGQGPQFIFQYYEKEERGRGNFPDRFSARQFPNYSSELNVNALLLGDSALYLCASSLGEGRADTEAFFGQGTRLTVV.